This is a list of T cell receptor beta chains from one sample in a study of control samples from healthy donors and cancer patients. Measured with immunoSEQ multiplex PCR; TCRdb has only the in-frame clones, and not every one. In the table there are 88,000 or so clones, 94% of which are singletons. The sample taken for sequencing was blood. These receptors all stem from a woman aged 18-29 years in good health. Each CDR3 is given with its conserved first and last residue.

16 TRBJ2-1 TRBV5-5 CASSLAGPENYNEQFF
13 TRBJ1-5 TRBV19 CASSTQDNQPQHF
16 TRBJ2-2 TRBV7-2 CASSSDSRGWTGELFF
14 TRBJ2-7 TRBV7-2 CASSLGRASYEQYF
17 TRBJ1-3 TRBV27 CASSSYRGRTIGNTIYF
15 TRBJ2-7 TRBV5-4 CASSFKAAPPGEQYF
15 TRBJ1-3 TRBV10-1 CASSERTVPGNTIYF
13 TRBJ2-7 TRBV5-1 CASSGDSPYEQYF
13 TRBJ2-7 TRBV5-4 CASSLDFTYEQYF
16 TRBJ2-3 TRBV14 CASSQDWGSAGDTQYF
15 TRBJ1-3 TRBV28 CASRPRDALSDTIYF
15 TRBJ2-1 TRBV2 CATKGTSGRIGEQFF
14 TRBJ1-5 TRBV2 CASSVGQGGQPQHF
14 TRBJ1-1 TRBV4-3 CASSGPGTPGGAFF
16 TRBJ2-1 TRBV4-2 CASSQDLETLYNEQFF
17 TRBJ1-1 TRBV28 CASTRGAGQEGVAEAFF
16 TRBJ1-6 TRBV11-1 CASSPGGGQLNSPLHF
15 TRBJ1-1 TRBV25-1 CASSEFRGKNTEAFF
15 TRBJ1-3 TRBV6-6 CASSYSEGYGNTIYF
12 TRBJ2-2 TRBV7-3 CASSRQPGELFF
16 TRBJ2-2 TRBV5-1 CASSPTSGRYTGELFF
19 TRBJ1-2 TRBV19 CASSGKAQGAYGSNYGYTF
13 TRBJ1-3 TRBV29-1 CSVSWAPGNTIYF
15 TRBJ2-5 TRBV11-3 CASSLTQTYGETQYF
12 TRBJ1-1 TRBV7-9 CASSLGSRKAFF
16 TRBJ1-1 TRBV4-1 CASSPWTPDVNTEAFF
14 TRBJ1-4 TRBV5-1 CASRIGTANEKLFF
13 TRBJ1-2 TRBV6-6 CASTPGSGYGYTF
13 TRBJ2-1 TRBV24-1 CATGDRSYNEQFF
15 TRBJ2-1 TRBV7-2 CASSREGGGYNEQFF
13 TRBJ2-7 TRBV9 CASSVGVSYEQYF
15 TRBJ2-5 TRBV27 CASSTLAGVRETQYF
14 TRBJ2-5 TRBV28 CASQPGLGQETQYF
15 TRBJ1-5 TRBV6-5 CASSLTVRAGQPQHF
13 TRBJ2-3 TRBV12-3/TRBV12-4 CASKTTGGDTQYF
13 TRBJ2-3 TRBV5-1 CASSWYLTDTQYF
16 TRBJ2-7 TRBV2 CASSEGAAGFSYEQYF
16 TRBJ2-5 TRBV7-9 CASSGESWTAQETQYF
13 TRBJ2-3 TRBV12-3/TRBV12-4 CASSFLNTDTQYF
13 TRBJ2-7 TRBV27 CASSPDASYEQYF
14 TRBJ2-4 TRBV10-3 CAISQGQGLSIQYF
14 TRBJ2-1 TRBV7-2 CASSSGTTSNEQFF
14 TRBJ2-7 TRBV7-9 CASSSSLGQDEQYF
15 TRBJ2-1 TRBV28 CASRGMDRAGPEQFF
11 TRBJ1-1 TRBV10-1 CASLGLTEAFF
14 TRBJ2-7 TRBV27 CASSLRDRINEQYF
14 TRBJ2-5 TRBV29-1 CSVGGGALQETQYF
13 TRBJ2-7 TRBV15 CATSGMGINEQYF
12 TRBJ2-7 TRBV25-1 CASSEAALEQYF
13 TRBJ1-1 TRBV4-2 CASSRQDRPEAFF
13 TRBJ2-7 TRBV7-9 CASRTGHSYEQYF
14 TRBJ2-1 TRBV29-1 CSSRGRGRYNEQFF
14 TRBJ1-1 TRBV19 CASRRSFMNTEAFF
17 TRBJ2-3 TRBV5-1 CASSPPQSVGVTDTQYF
12 TRBJ2-7 TRBV28 CASSSGHTEQYF